The rows below give T cell receptor beta chains drawn from one sample of a study of blood T cell repertoires in COVID-19. Clones were read by immunoSEQ multiplex PCR, and TCRdb kept only the in-frame ones, dropping some. The sample lists about 140,000 clones, around 90% occurring once. Sequenced material: peripheral blood. The receptors here all came from a woman aged 55-70 years with acute or convalescent COVID-19. Both conserved end residues are part of each CDR3. The D gene is left open where the match is weak. A row's size may be missing; if present it is once, few, many or a size class.

size,D,J,V,DNA,CDR3
.,.,TRBJ1-3,TRBV7-9,TGTGCCAGCAGCGTAGAAGGGGGGGACCTCGGAAACACCATATATTTT,CASSVEGGDLGNTIYF
few,.,TRBJ1-2,TRBV15,TGTGCCACCACCCCGGGACATTGGCCCCTTAGATATGGCTACACCTTC,CATTPGHWPLRYGYTF
.,.,TRBJ1-1,TRBV14,TGTGCCAGCAGCGTTCGGGGACAGAACACTGAAGCTTTCTTT,CASSVRGQNTEAFF
.,.,TRBJ2-7,TRBV6-2/TRBV6-3,TGTGCCAGCAGTTACTACGGCGGGGAGCAGTACTTC,CASSYYGGEQYF
few,TRBD1,TRBJ2-2,TRBV2,TGTGCCAGCAGCGTGACAGGGGGGACCGGGGAGCTGTTTTTT,CASSVTGGTGELFF
few,.,TRBJ2-5,TRBV27,TGTGCCACCACGATGAGAGGGACCCAGTACTTC,CATTMRGTQYF
.,.,TRBJ1-1,TRBV10-3,TGTGCCATCAGGCGGACAGAAAACACTGAAGCTTTCTTT,CAIRRTENTEAFF
.,TRBD1,TRBJ1-3,TRBV10-3,TGTGCCATCAGTGGACAGGGCAAGAGCTCTGGAAACACCATATATTTT,CAISGQGKSSGNTIYF
.,.,TRBJ1-1,TRBV7-9,TGTGCCAGCAGCTTAAGGGGAGGTACTGAAGCTTTCTTT,CASSLRGGTEAFF
.,.,TRBJ1-2,TRBV5-1,TGCGCCAGCAGGTCCGGGACAACCCCCTCTGGCTACACCTTC,CASRSGTTPSGYTF
.,.,TRBJ2-5,TRBV7-8,TGTGCCAGCAGCTTCTCTCCCTCCGGGACTGCTGGGACCCAGTACTTC,CASSFSPSGTAGTQYF
.,TRBD1,TRBJ2-5,TRBV3-1/TRBV3-2,TGTGCCAGCAGCCAATCGTGGACAGGGGGCTACCTGACCCAGTACTTC,CASSQSWTGGYLTQYF
.,.,TRBJ1-1,TRBV30,TGTGCCTGGAGTTTTAACTTCGACACTGAAGCTTTCTTT,CAWSFNFDTEAFF
once,TRBD1,TRBJ2-7,TRBV6-5,TGTGCCAGCAATCGACAGGGGTACGAGCAGTACTTC,CASNRQGYEQYF
.,.,TRBJ1-2,TRBV18,TGTGCCAGCTCACCATCTGACTCAGGGTCCCTAACTTTCTATGGCTACACCTTC,CASSPSDSGSLTFYGYTF
.,.,TRBJ1-3,TRBV30,TGTGCCTGGAGTGTTAACAGGCTACGCACCTCTGGAAACACCATATATTTT,CAWSVNRLRTSGNTIYF
.,TRBD1,TRBJ2-3,TRBV5-1,TGCGCCAGCAGCTTGCTTGGGACAGGGGGGACCGATACGCAGTATTTT,CASSLLGTGGTDTQYF
.,TRBD2,TRBJ2-7,TRBV30,TGTGCCTGGAGCTTGGGGGGGAGCTCCTACGAGCAGTACTTC,CAWSLGGSSYEQYF
.,.,TRBJ2-7,TRBV6-5,TGTGCCAGCAGTTACCCTCGGACAGCACAGCACTTC,CASSYPRTAQHF
.,.,TRBJ2-1,TRBV6-2/TRBV6-3,TGTGCCAGCAGTTCGGCCAGGGGCAATGAGCAGTTCTTC,CASSSARGNEQFF
.,.,TRBJ2-7,TRBV27,TGTGCCAGCAGGCAGGGGAGGGGTTACGAGCAGTACTTC,CASRQGRGYEQYF
.,.,TRBJ1-1,TRBV4-2,TGTGCCAGCAGCCAATTTGTGGCAGGGATGGACACTGAAGCTTTCTTT,CASSQFVAGMDTEAFF
.,TRBD2,TRBJ2-1,TRBV7-9,TGTGCCAGCAGCCCGGCGGGGGTTCAGCAGTTCTTC,CASSPAGVQQFF
.,.,TRBJ1-1,TRBV7-2,TGTGCCAGCAGCTTAGTTCAGGGCAACACTGAAGCTTTCTTT,CASSLVQGNTEAFF
.,TRBD2,TRBJ2-1,TRBV19,TGTGCCAGTAGTATCGAGGGATTTGAGCTAGCGGGGCAGTTCTTC,CASSIEGFELAGQFF
.,.,TRBJ1-3,TRBV30,TGTGCCTGGAGAATCCAGGGGTCTGGAAACACCATATATTTT,CAWRIQGSGNTIYF
.,.,TRBJ1-1,TRBV6-5,TGTGCCAGCAGTTATAGACAGGCGGACACTGAAGCTTTCTTT,CASSYRQADTEAFF
.,.,TRBJ2-5,TRBV30,TGTGCCACCGGGGTGGCAGAGCGAGGAGGAGAGACCCAGTACTTC,CATGVAERGGETQYF
.,.,TRBJ2-7,TRBV19,TGTGCCAGTAGTATGGCAGGGGAGGGTTACGAGCAGTACTTC,CASSMAGEGYEQYF
.,.,TRBJ2-7,TRBV2,TGTGCCAGCAGTGAAGCGCGGGTTGGCACTTACTACGAGCAGTACTTC,CASSEARVGTYYEQYF
.,TRBD1,TRBJ1-3,TRBV18,TGTGCCAGCTCCCGCCGGGACAGAAACTCTGGAAACACCATATATTTT,CASSRRDRNSGNTIYF
.,.,TRBJ2-2,TRBV5-1,TGCGCCAGCAGCTTGACCCGGCCGGCGGCTAGTTACTCCACCGGGGAGCTGTTTTTT,CASSLTRPAASYSTGELFF
.,TRBD1,TRBJ2-6,TRBV28,TGTGCCAGCAGTTTACGCCTGACAGGGTTGACGGCCAACGTCCTGACTTTC,CASSLRLTGLTANVLTF